What follows are 20 T cell receptor beta chains derived from one specimen sequenced in a study of T cells in Graves' hyperthyroidism and ophthalmopathy. Researchers took RNA transcripts and amplified the TCR beta CDR3 regions from them. First-round RT-PCR targeting the TCR CDR3 was performed with the HTBI primer set. TCRdb fed the multiplex PCR reads into MiXCR, producing one record per CDR3 protein. Of 350,000 to 400,000 distinct CDR3 sequences in the sample, approximately 15% were seen once. The sequencing input was blood. The receptors here all came from a woman in her sixties or seventies with Graves' hyperthyroidism.

This clonotype was counted at least ten times. The chain joins TRBV18 to TRBJ2-7; D possibly matches TRBD1 or TRBD2 (5 bases each). The CDR3 sequence is 13 residues long. Germline V gene sequence: CDR1 KGHSH, CDR2 LQKENI. Between the trimmed V and J ends, which lost 6 bases and 5 bases, there was a span of 14 bases. The CDR3 protein is CASSSTGDDEQYF. DNA of the CDR3: TGTGCCAGCTCCTCCACCGGGGACGACGAGCAGTACTTC.

This clonotype was observed a handful of times. CDR3 protein: CASSSGTLGTQYF. CDR3 sequence (DNA): TGTGCCAGCAGCTCCGGGACCTTAGGTACGCAGTATTTT. This rearrangement joins TRBV5-4 to TRBJ2-3, with D perhaps given as TRBD1 or TRBD2 (5 bases each). CDR1 SGHNT and CDR2 YYREEE come from the germline V gene (reference sequence). The CDR3 spans 13 residues. Between the trimmed V and J ends, which lost 3 bases and 8 bases, there was a span of 13 bases.

Comment on this clonotype: Just one base apart from a much larger clone, this may be a read error. J is TRBJ2-5 and V is TRBV20-1, with 8 bases aligning to TRBD2. The CDR3 has 15 amino acids. The germline V gene encodes CDR1 DFQATT and CDR2 SNEGSKA (reference sequence). CDR3: CSAPPLAGVQEAQYF. The DNA for the CDR3 is TGCAGTGCTCCCCCCCTAGCGGGCGTACAAGAGGCCCAGTACTTC.

This clonotype was seen more than once but under ten times. The chain joins TRBV19 to TRBJ2-7; TRBD1 aligns across 7 bases. Per the germline V gene, CDR1 is LNHDA and CDR2 is SQIVND (reference sequence). The V gene end was trimmed by 8 bases and the J gene end by 2 bases; junction bases not matched to a gene: 9. The CDR3 has 14 amino acids. The CDR3 bases are TGTGCCAGTTCCTCAACAGGGGCACCCTACGAGCAGTACTTC. Translating it yields CASSSTGAPYEQYF.

This clonotype turned up a few times. The V gene is TRBV9, the J gene TRBJ1-5; unclear D gene. Trimming left V 0 bases short and J 0 bases short, with 7 bases between. This CDR3 comprises 15 residues. The V gene's germline CDR1 is SGDLS and CDR2 YYNGEE. The CDR3 reads CASSVDGDSNQPQHF. As DNA, the CDR3 is TGTGCCAGCAGCGTAGACGGGGATAGCAATCAGCCCCAGCATTTT.

This clonotype was observed a single time. In nucleotides, the CDR3 is TGTGCCAGTAGTATAAGGGGCCGCGGGGAAATCCTCCACTTT. Encoded protein: CASSIRGRGEILHF. The chain links TRBV19 to TRBJ1-6; tentative D call: TRBD1 (5 bases). Trimming shortened V by 2 bases and J by 15 bases, and 17 bases separated the two germline ends. Germline lookup yields CDR1 LNHDA and CDR2 SQIVND (reference sequence). This CDR3 has 14 amino acids.

This clonotype was counted ten times or more. The V call is TRBV20-1, the J call TRBJ1-3, with D possibly matching TRBD1 (6 bases). The V and J ends lost 3 bases and 5 bases respectively, with 11 bases between them. Germline CDR1 is DFQATT and CDR2 is SNEGSKA (reference sequence). The CDR3 covers 13 residues. The CDR3 is CSARFWDRNTIYF. Written as DNA, the CDR3 is TGCAGTGCTAGGTTTTGGGACAGAAACACCATATATTTT.

This clonotype was observed many times. This chain joins TRBV28 and TRBJ1-5; TRBD1 matches at 9 bases. The CDR3 contains 15 residues. CDR1 MDHEN and CDR2 SYDVKM come from the germline V gene. The trim removed 6 bases at V and 9 bases at J, leaving 12 bases unmatched. The CDR3 DNA reads as TGTGCCAGCAGGGGACAGGGCACCCGTCTAGGGCCCCAGCATTTT. Amino acid sequence: CASRGQGTRLGPQHF. Supplemented by reference TRBV28 and TRBJ1-5, the full variable domain reads DVKVTQSSRYLVKRTGEKVFLECVQDMDHENMFWYRQDPGLGLRLIYFSYDVKMKEKGDIPEGYSVSREKKERFSLILESASTNQTSMYLCASRGQGTRLGPQHFGDGTRLSIL.

This clonotype occurred many times. The J gene is TRBJ2-1, the V gene TRBV20-1; 11 bases match TRBD2. The germline CDR1 and CDR2 sequences are DFQATT and SNEGSKA (reference sequence). V lost 2 bases and J lost 5; bases outside the gene matches: 2. This CDR3 is 14 amino acids long. CDR3 residues: CSARLAGGHNEQFF. CDR3 nucleotides: TGCAGTGCTAGACTAGCGGGAGGACACAATGAGCAGTTCTTC.

The chain links TRBV11-2 to TRBJ2-7; D gene ambiguous. The V gene lost 1 base and the J gene lost 3 bases, with 13 bases spanning the gap. The V gene's germline CDR1 is SGHAT and CDR2 FQNNGV. The CDR3 covers 15 residues. The CDR3 loop is CASSLAETTIYEQYF. The DNA for the CDR3 is TGTGCCAGCAGCTTAGCGGAGACAACGATCTACGAGCAGTACTTC.

This clonotype showed up just a few times. The V gene is TRBV27, the J gene TRBJ2-7; D is undetermined. The assigned J gene may be wrong: the sequence end matches TRBJ2-1 better. Per germline, CDR1 MNHEY and CDR2 SMNVEV (reference sequence). This CDR3 is 13 amino acids long. The CDR3, as DNA: TGTGCCAGCAGTCGTAGAGCATCCTACGAGCAGTTCTTC. It is translated as CASSRRASYEQFF.

This clonotype was counted only a few times. This sequence joins TRBV19 and TRBJ2-3; 10 nucleotides line up with TRBD2. CDR3 length: 18 amino acids. V was pared by 4 bases and J by 0 bases, with 10 bases of the junction left unmatched. Germline V gene lookup returns CDR1 LNHDA and CDR2 SQIVND (reference sequence). The CDR3 nucleotides read TGTGCCAGTAGTAGCAGCGGGAGGGAGTGGAAAAGCACAGATACGCAGTATTTT. This sequence encodes CASSSSGREWKSTDTQYF.

This clonotype has ten or more counts. This sequence joins TRBV5-1 and TRBJ2-2; TRBD2 matches 8 bases. V lost 3 bases and J lost 4; bases outside the gene matches: 8. This CDR3 has 16 residues. The germline CDR1 and CDR2 sequences are SGHRS and YFSETQ. CDR3 sequence reads: CASSSGLARGTGELFF. DNA for the CDR3: TGCGCCAGCAGCTCAGGACTAGCCCGAGGCACCGGGGAGCTGTTTTTT.

Many counts were recorded for this clonotype. The rearrangement uses TRBV9 and TRBJ2-1; D may be TRBD2 (6 bases). The V gene lost 0 bases and the J gene lost 4 bases, with 11 bases spanning the gap. Germline values: CDR1 SGDLS, CDR2 YYNGEE. This CDR3 region has 15 residues. CDR3 bases: TGTGCCAGCAGCGTAGCGGGTGGGAGGTACAATGAGCAGTTCTTC. It translates to CASSVAGGRYNEQFF.

This clonotype was picked up a small number of times. This chain links TRBV9 with TRBJ1-4; D is uncertain. V lost 0 bases to trimming and J lost 6 bases, with 12 bases between them. Germline V gene sequence: CDR1 SGDLS, CDR2 YYNGEE. The CDR3 runs to 15 residues. This CDR3 reads CASSVGDFSDEKLFF. Written as DNA, the CDR3 is TGTGCCAGCAGCGTAGGGGATTTTTCCGATGAAAAACTGTTTTTT.

The table lists this clonotype with a few counts. This chain links TRBV6-1 with TRBJ2-1; 7 nucleotides line up with TRBD1. J was trimmed by 12 bases and V by 6 bases; bases with no gene match: 14. There are 14 residues in the CDR3. From germline, CDR1 is MNHNS and CDR2 SASEGT. The CDR3 loop reads CASRRQGWAEGQFF. CDR3 in DNA: TGTGCCAGCAGAAGACAGGGTTGGGCGGAAGGGCAGTTCTTC.

This clonotype was seen at least ten times. The chain is built from TRBV12-3 or TRBV12-4 and TRBJ1-2, with a weak D call TRBD1 (6 bases). Deletions cut 7 bases from V and 8 bases from J, with 17 bases between. The CDR3 has 13 residues. In DNA form, the CDR3 reads TGTGCCAGCAACTTAGGGGGGGCTGACGGCTACACCTTC. It translates to CASNLGGADGYTF.

Ten or more counts support this clonotype. J is TRBJ2-7 and V is TRBV15; 11 nucleotides match TRBD2. Germline CDR1 reads LNHNV; CDR2 reads YYDKDF (reference sequence). V lost 0 bases to trimming and J lost 0 bases; unmatched junction nucleotides: 13. CDR3 length: 20 residues. CDR3 bases: TGTGCCACCAGCAGAGATAAGGCTAGCGGGAGGACTGGGGGCTCCTACGAGCAGTACTTC. Translation: CATSRDKASGRTGGSYEQYF.

The chain links TRBV20-1 to TRBJ2-1; TRBD1 is a possible D gene (6 bases). CDR1 and CDR2 from the germline V gene are DFQATT and SNEGSKA (reference sequence). This CDR3 has 14 amino acids. With 1 base removed from V and 14 bases from J, the gap between germline ends came to 21 bases. The CDR3: CSARGDLRGSVEFF. CDR3 coding DNA: TGCAGTGCTAGAGGGGATTTGAGGGGGAGTGTGGAGTTCTTC.

In the case of this clonotype: A much more abundant neighbour one base away suggests this may be a read error. V gene TRBV30 combines with J gene TRBJ2-1, with TRBD2 identical over 10 bases. Germline V gene data show CDR1 as GTSNPN and CDR2 as SVGIG (reference sequence). The CDR3 contains 13 residues. Trimming cost V 3 bases and J 10 bases; bases outside gene matches: 6. The CDR3: CAWRLAGIMEQFF. CDR3 nucleotides: TGTGCCTGGAGACTAGCGGGAATCATGGAGCAGTTCTTC.